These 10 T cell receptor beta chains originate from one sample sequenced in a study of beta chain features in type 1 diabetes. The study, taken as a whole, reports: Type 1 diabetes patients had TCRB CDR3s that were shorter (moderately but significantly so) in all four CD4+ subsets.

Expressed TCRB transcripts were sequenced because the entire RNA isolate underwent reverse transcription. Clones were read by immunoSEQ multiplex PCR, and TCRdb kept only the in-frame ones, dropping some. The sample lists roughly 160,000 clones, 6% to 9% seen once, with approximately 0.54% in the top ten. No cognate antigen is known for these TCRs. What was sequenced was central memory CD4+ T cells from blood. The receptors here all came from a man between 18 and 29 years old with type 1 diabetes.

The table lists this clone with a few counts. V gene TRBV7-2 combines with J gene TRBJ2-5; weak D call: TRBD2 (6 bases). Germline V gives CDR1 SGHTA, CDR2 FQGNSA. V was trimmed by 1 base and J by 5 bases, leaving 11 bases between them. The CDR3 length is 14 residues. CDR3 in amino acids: CASSLGRGGETQYF. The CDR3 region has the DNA TGTGCCAGCAGCTTAGGGAGGGGTGGGGAGACCCAGTACTTC.

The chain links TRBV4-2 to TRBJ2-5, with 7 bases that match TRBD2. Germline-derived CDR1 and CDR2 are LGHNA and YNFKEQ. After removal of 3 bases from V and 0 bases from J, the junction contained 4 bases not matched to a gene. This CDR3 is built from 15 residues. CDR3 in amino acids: CASSQGAGNQETQYF. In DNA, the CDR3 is TGTGCCAGCAGCCAGGGAGCGGGGAACCAAGAGACCCAGTACTTC.

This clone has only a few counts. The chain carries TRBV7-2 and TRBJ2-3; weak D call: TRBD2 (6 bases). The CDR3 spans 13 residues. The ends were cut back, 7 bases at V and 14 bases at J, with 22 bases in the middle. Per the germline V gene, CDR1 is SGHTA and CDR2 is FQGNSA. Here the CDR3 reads CASTANVAGPRYF. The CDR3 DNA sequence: TGTGCCAGCACCGCCAATGTGGCGGGGCCGCGGTATTTT.

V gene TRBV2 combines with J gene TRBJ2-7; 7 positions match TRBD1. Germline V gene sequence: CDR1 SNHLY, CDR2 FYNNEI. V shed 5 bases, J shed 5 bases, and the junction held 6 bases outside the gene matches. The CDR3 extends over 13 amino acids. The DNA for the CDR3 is TGTGCCAGCAGTAAGACAGGGTCGGACGAGCAGTACTTC. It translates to CASSKTGSDEQYF.

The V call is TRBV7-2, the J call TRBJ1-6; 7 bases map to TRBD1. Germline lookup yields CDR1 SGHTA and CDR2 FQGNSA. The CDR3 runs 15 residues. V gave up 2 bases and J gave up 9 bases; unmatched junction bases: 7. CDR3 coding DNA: TGTGCCAGCAGCTTATTCCAGGGGGTATCTTCACCCCTCCACTTT. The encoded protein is CASSLFQGVSSPLHF. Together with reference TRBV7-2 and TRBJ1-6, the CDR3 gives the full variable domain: GAGVSQSPSNKVTEKGKDVELRCDPISGHTALYWYRQSLGQGLEFLIYFQGNSAPDKSGLPSDRFSAERTGGSVSTLTIQRTQQEDSAVYLCASSLFQGVSSPLHFGNGTRLTVT.

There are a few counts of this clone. In nucleotides, the CDR3 is TGTGCCACCAGCAGAGAGGCCCGTTCCTACGAGCAGTACTTC. Translating it yields CATSREARSYEQYF. The rearrangement uses TRBV15 and TRBJ2-7; D is unresolved. The CDR3 runs 14 residues. The V gene's germline CDR1 is LNHNV and CDR2 YYDKDF (reference sequence). The V end lost 0 bases, the J end lost 1 base, and 7 bases lay between the germline ends.

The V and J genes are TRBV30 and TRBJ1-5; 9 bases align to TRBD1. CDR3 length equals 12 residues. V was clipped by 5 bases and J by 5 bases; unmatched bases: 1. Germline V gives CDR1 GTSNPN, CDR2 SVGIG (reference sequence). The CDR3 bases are TGTGCCTGGCGACAGGGGGATCAGCCCCAGCATTTT. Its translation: CAWRQGDQPQHF.

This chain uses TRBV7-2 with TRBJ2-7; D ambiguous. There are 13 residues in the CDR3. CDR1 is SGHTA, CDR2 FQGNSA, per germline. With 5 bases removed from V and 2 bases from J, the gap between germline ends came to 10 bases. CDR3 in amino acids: CASSLRIPYEQYF. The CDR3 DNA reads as TGTGCCAGCAGCCTCAGGATTCCCTACGAGCAGTACTTC.

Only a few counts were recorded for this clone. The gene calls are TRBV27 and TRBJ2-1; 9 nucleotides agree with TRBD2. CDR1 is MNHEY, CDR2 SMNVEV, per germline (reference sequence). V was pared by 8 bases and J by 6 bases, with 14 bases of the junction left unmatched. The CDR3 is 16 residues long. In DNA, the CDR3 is TGTGCCAGCGGCCCAGTAGGTAGCGGGAGTGGCAATGAGCAGTTCTTC. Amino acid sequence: CASGPVGSGSGNEQFF.

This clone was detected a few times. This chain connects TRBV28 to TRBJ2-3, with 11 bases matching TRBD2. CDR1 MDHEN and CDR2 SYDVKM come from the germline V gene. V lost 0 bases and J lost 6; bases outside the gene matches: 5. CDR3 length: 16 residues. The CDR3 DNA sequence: TGTGCCAGCAGTTTATGGACTAGCGGGGCGCTGGATACGCAGTATTTT. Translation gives CASSLWTSGALDTQYF.